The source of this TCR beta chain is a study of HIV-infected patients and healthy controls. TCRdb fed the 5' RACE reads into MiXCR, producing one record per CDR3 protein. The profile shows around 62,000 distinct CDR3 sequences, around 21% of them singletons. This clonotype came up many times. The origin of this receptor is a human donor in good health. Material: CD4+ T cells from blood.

CDR3 amino acids: CASSTGNENTIYF. DNA for the CDR3: TGTGCCAGCAGTACAGGGAATGAGAACACCATATATTTT. The chain combines TRBV6-6 with TRBJ1-3; possibly TRBD1 for D (6 bases). CDR1 is MNHNY, CDR2 SVGAGI, per germline (reference sequence). Trimming removed 5 bases from V and 7 bases from J, with 12 bases in between. The CDR3 runs to 13 residues.